The clone carrying this TCR beta chain appeared a few times. Its antigen is undetermined. Researchers attached unique molecular identifiers to individual cDNA molecules. TCRdb reprocessed the 5' RACE reads with MiXCR, giving one entry per CDR3 protein. The sample lists roughly 65,000 distinct CDR3 sequences, roughly 11% seen once, with around 6.4% in the top ten. The record originates from a study of early T cells in non-severe SARS-CoV-2 infection. Overall study context: The authors sequenced bulk RNA from unsorted whole blood, leaving chains unpaired.

Points from the study as a whole: VDJdb-based matching was biased toward anti-spike CD8 responses and missed private and CD4 specificities.

V lost 3 bases to trimming and J lost 5 bases; unmatched junction nucleotides: 7. The germline V gene encodes CDR1 MDHEN and CDR2 SYDVKM. The CDR3 contains 15 residues. The clonotype comes from an adult who was a healthcare worker with PCR-confirmed SARS-CoV-2 infection or an uninfected control (not recorded which). Specimen: whole blood. This chain connects TRBV28 to TRBJ1-5; 7 positions agree with TRBD1. The CDR3 protein is CASSLYQGGHQPQHF. In DNA, the CDR3 is TGTGCCAGCAGTTTGTACCAGGGGGGCCATCAGCCCCAGCATTTT.